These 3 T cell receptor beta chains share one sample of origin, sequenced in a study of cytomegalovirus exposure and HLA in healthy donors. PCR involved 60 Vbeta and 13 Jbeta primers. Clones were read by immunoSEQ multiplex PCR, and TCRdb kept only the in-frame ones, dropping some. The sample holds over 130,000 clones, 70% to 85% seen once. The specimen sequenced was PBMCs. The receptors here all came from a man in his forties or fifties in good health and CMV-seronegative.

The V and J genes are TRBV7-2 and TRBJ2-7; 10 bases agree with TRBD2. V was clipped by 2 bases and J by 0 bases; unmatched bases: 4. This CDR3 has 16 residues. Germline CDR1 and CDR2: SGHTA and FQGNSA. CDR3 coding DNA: TGTGCCAGCAGCTTAAGAGCGGGGGGGTCCTCCTACGAGCAGTACTTC. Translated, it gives CASSLRAGGSSYEQYF.

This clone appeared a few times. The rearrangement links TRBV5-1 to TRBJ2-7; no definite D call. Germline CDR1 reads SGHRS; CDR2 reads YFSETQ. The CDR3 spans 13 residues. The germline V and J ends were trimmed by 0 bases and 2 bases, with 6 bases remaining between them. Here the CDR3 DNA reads TGCGCCAGCAGCTTGGCGGTGACCTACGAGCAGTACTTC. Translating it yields CASSLAVTYEQYF.

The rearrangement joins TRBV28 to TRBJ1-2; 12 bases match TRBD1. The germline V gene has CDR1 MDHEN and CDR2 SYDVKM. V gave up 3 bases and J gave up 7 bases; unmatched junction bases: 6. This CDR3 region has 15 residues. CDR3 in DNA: TGTGCCAGCAGTTTCTCGGGACAGGGGGCGCGTGGCTACACCTTC. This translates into CASSFSGQGARGYTF.